The present T cell receptor (beta chain) was sequenced within a study of shared clonotypes between healthy human individuals. The study's findings and limits: A generally larger estimated richness was seen in naive subsets than in memory subsets.

Measured with immunoSEQ multiplex PCR; TCRdb has only the in-frame clones, and not every one. Among about 700,000 clones listed, 74% were seen once. This CDR3 spans 14 amino acids. The germline CDR1 and CDR2 sequences are MDHEN and SYDVKM. The ends were cut back, 5 bases at V and 4 bases at J, with 14 bases in the middle. As to this clone: The antigen is unknown.

This sequence originates from a woman aged 30 to 39 in good health. The chain employs TRBV28 and TRBJ1-2, with a possible D match to TRBD1 (5 bases). Material for sequencing was memory CD4+ T cells sorted from blood. Noted subset: CD45RA-negative fraction. The CDR3 DNA reads TGTGCCAGCAGTCCAAAGGGGCGCATCTATGGCTACACCTTC. Encoded protein: CASSPKGRIYGYTF.